Below are 25 T cell receptor beta chains sequenced from a single sample in a study of blood T cell repertoires in COVID-19. Repertoires were generated with immunoSEQ multiplex PCR, while TCRdb's copy carries only in-frame clones and drops some. This table has 150,000 to 200,000 clones, about 80% appearing once. Material: peripheral blood. Every receptor here comes from a man in his sixties with acute or convalescent COVID-19.

In this sample, this clone turned up once. This chain joins TRBV11-3 and TRBJ2-2, with no clear D. CDR3 length: 13 amino acids. Trimming took off 3 bases at V and 5 bases at J, with 7 bases between the two ends. Germline V CDR1 and CDR2: SGHNT, YENEEA. For the CDR3, the DNA is TGTGCCAGCAGCTTGTCCTTTACCGGGGAGCTGTTTTTT. Protein sequence: CASSLSFTGELFF.

The CDR3 DNA reads as TGTGCCAGCCTGTGGGGGGGCACCGGGGAGCTGTTTTTT. It translates to CASLWGGTGELFF. The gene calls are TRBV12-3 or TRBV12-4 and TRBJ2-2, with TRBD2 matching 7 bases. The V gene end was trimmed by 8 bases and the J gene end by 4 bases; junction bases not matched to a gene: 4. The CDR3 totals 13 residues.

This clone has a single count. The chain's CDR3 is CAWSVLAGVSTDTQYF. CDR3 DNA: TGTGCCTGGAGTGTACTAGCGGGGGTCAGCACAGATACGCAGTATTTT. This sequence joins TRBV30 and TRBJ2-3; 11 bases line up with TRBD2. The germline V gene encodes CDR1 GTSNPN and CDR2 SVGIG (reference sequence). CDR3 size: 16 residues. Trimming at V came to 0 bases and at J to 0 bases, leaving 2 bases not matched to a gene.

J is TRBJ1-1 and V is TRBV3-1 (or the pseudogene TRBV3-2); 8 bases agree with TRBD1. Germline V gene sequence: CDR1 LGHDT, CDR2 YNNKEL (reference sequence). V was pared by 6 bases and J by 5 bases, with 8 bases of the junction left unmatched. The CDR3 runs 14 residues. This chain's CDR3 is CASRAGTGRTEAFF. CDR3 nucleotides: TGTGCCAGCAGGGCCGGGACAGGTCGAACTGAAGCTTTCTTT.

The chain links TRBV5-1 to TRBJ1-1; D might be TRBD1 (5 bases). The length of the CDR3 is 16 residues. The germline V gene encodes CDR1 SGHRS and CDR2 YFSETQ. V was shortened by 8 bases and J by 0 bases, with 20 bases between the two germline ends. This CDR3 reads CASTPRTTDLNTEAFF. CDR3 DNA: TGCGCCAGTACCCCCAGAACGACAGATCTGAACACTGAAGCTTTCTTT.

The rearrangement links TRBV6-5 to TRBJ1-6, with 9 bases aligning to TRBD1. The CDR3 contains 15 residues. Trimming took 6 bases from V and 6 from J; bases not matched to a gene: 6. The germline V gene has CDR1 MNHEY and CDR2 SVGAGI. CDR3 residues: CASRQTGGGNSPLHF. The CDR3, as DNA: TGTGCCAGCAGACAAACAGGGGGCGGTAATTCACCCCTCCACTTT.

CDR3 sequence (DNA): TGTGCCAGTAGTACTAACGGACAGGTGGGGGACTACACCTTC. Protein product: CASSTNGQVGDYTF. V is TRBV19 and J is TRBJ1-2; 7 bases align to TRBD1. This CDR3 contains 14 residues. The germline gives CDR1 LNHDA, CDR2 SQIVND (reference sequence). V trimming: 4 bases; J trimming: 10 bases; junction bases outside the gene matches: 12.

The CDR3 here is CASSEASSSGTQYF. CDR3 bases: TGTGCCAGCAGTGAAGCCTCCTCAAGCGGGACCCAGTACTTC. The chain carries TRBV6-1 and TRBJ2-5; maybe TRBD2 (5 bases). The germline gives CDR1 MNHNS, CDR2 SASEGT. V was shortened by 0 bases and J by 7 bases, with 12 bases between the two germline ends. CDR3 size: 14 residues.

The J gene is TRBJ2-1, the V gene TRBV19, with 10 bases aligning to TRBD2. The J segment lost 0 bases and the V segment lost 3 bases, leaving 5 bases of the junction unmatched. CDR1 is LNHDA and CDR2 is SQIVND in the germline V gene (reference sequence). The CDR3 has 17 amino acids. For the CDR3, the DNA is TGTGCCAGTAGTATTAGGTCTAGCGGGGGCTCCTACAATGAGCAGTTCTTC. Its protein is CASSIRSSGGSYNEQFF.

This chain connects TRBV28 to TRBJ1-2, with a weak D call TRBD1 (6 bases). Per the germline V gene, CDR1 is MDHEN and CDR2 is SYDVKM. The CDR3 is 13 residues long. V gave up 6 bases and J gave up 4 bases, with 12 bases separating them. CDR3 nucleotides: TGTGCCAGCAGCGAGGGGGATGGCTATGGCTACACCTTC. Translated: CASSEGDGYGYTF.

This clone was recorded a few times. The chain links TRBV5-8 to TRBJ1-6; the D gene is possibly TRBD1 (5 bases). CDR3 size: 16 residues. The germline CDR1 and CDR2 sequences are SGHTS and YDEGEE. Between the trimmed V and J ends, which lost 0 bases and 3 bases, there was a span of 10 bases. CDR3 amino acids: CASSLAGPSYNSPLHF. The CDR3 DNA reads TGTGCCAGCAGCTTGGCAGGGCCCAGCTATAATTCACCCCTCCACTTT.

The gene calls are TRBV9 and TRBJ1-2, with D possibly matching TRBD1 (6 bases). The CDR3 runs to 15 residues. Germline CDR1 SGDLS, CDR2 YYNGEE. Trimming left V 0 bases short and J 4 bases short, with 13 bases between. The CDR3 here is CASSVATGGAYGYTF. DNA of the CDR3: TGTGCCAGCAGCGTAGCTACGGGGGGCGCCTATGGCTACACCTTC.

The rearrangement joins TRBV5-4 to TRBJ1-3; D perhaps matches TRBD1 (6 bases). Germline lookup yields CDR1 SGHNT and CDR2 YYREEE (reference sequence). The CDR3 is 13 amino acids. The V gene lost 2 bases and the J gene lost 4 bases, with 7 bases spanning the gap. Here the CDR3 DNA reads TGTGCCAGCAGCTTAGGGGGAGGAAACACCATATATTTT. Translation: CASSLGGGNTIYF.

V is TRBV10-2 and J is TRBJ1-1; D perhaps matches TRBD1 (6 bases). This CDR3 is built from 12 residues. Germline CDR1 reads WSHSY; CDR2 reads SAAADI. Trimming took off 7 bases at V and 4 bases at J, with 10 bases between the two ends. CDR3 nucleotides: TGCGCCAGCAATAGGGGGGGCACTGAAGCTTTCTTT. As protein: CASNRGGTEAFF.

A note on this clone: This sample also contains other DNA sequences that code for the same CDR3. The chain carries TRBV6-5 and TRBJ1-5; D might be TRBD1 (6 bases). V was clipped by 5 bases and J by 1 base, with 9 bases between them. The germline gives CDR1 MNHEY, CDR2 SVGAGI. The CDR3 runs 14 residues. The CDR3 bases are TGTGCCAGCAGTCGGACAGCCAGCAATCAGCCCCAGCATTTT. Its translation is CASSRTASNQPQHF.

The J gene is TRBJ2-1, the V gene TRBV6-2 or TRBV6-3; 10 positions match TRBD2. Germline V gene sequence: CDR1 MNHEY, CDR2 SVGEGT. With 4 bases clipped from V and 8 bases from J, the junction kept 11 bases outside the gene matches. CDR3 length equals 16 residues. CDR3 in DNA: TGTGCCAGCAGTTTCCGGGCTAGCGGGGGACGCGATGAGCAGTTCTTC. Its protein is CASSFRASGGRDEQFF.

V gene TRBV19 combines with J gene TRBJ2-7, with TRBD1 matching over 9 bases. The germline V gene has CDR1 LNHDA and CDR2 SQIVND (reference sequence). V was pared by 6 bases and J by 2 bases, with 8 bases of the junction left unmatched. The CDR3 extends over 15 amino acids. Here the CDR3 reads CASRDGQGSTYEQYF. CDR3 nucleotides: TGTGCCAGTAGGGACGGACAGGGGTCGACCTACGAGCAGTACTTC.

This chain links TRBV6-5 with TRBJ2-1, with a possible D match to TRBD2 (5 bases). The germline V gene has CDR1 MNHEY and CDR2 SVGAGI. This CDR3 is built from 13 residues. V was clipped by 4 bases and J by 3 bases, with 7 bases between them. The CDR3, as DNA: TGTGCCAGCAGTTCGGGGAACTACAATGAGCAGTTCTTC. Translating it yields CASSSGNYNEQFF.

V gene TRBV7-3 combines with J gene TRBJ2-3; D remains unclear. The CDR3 sequence is 13 residues long. Trimming left V 6 bases short and J 4 bases short, with 11 bases between. Germline V CDR1 and CDR2: SGHTA, FQGTGA. The CDR3 protein is CASSPIDSDTQYF. CDR3 DNA sequence: TGTGCCAGCAGTCCAATCGACTCAGATACGCAGTATTTT.

V and J are TRBV7-8 and TRBJ2-6; tentative D call: TRBD2 (5 bases). Per germline, CDR1 SGHVS and CDR2 FQNEAQ. Trimming took 6 bases from V and 4 from J, leaving 13 bases between them. This CDR3 region has 15 residues. CDR3 sequence (DNA): TGTGCCAGCAGGCTCGCGGGCACCGGGGCCAACGTCCTGACTTTC. This translates into CASRLAGTGANVLTF. Looking up the rest from reference TRBV7-8 and TRBJ2-6 gives the full variable domain: GAGVSQSPRYKVAKRGQDVALRCDPISGHVSLFWYQQALGQGPEFLTYFQNEAQLDKSGLPSDRFFAERPEGSVSTLKIQRTQQEDSAVYLCASRLAGTGANVLTFGAGSRLTVL.

In DNA form, the CDR3 reads TGTGCCAGCAAGGCAGGGGCCCCTGGCACTGAAGCTTTCTTT. Amino acids: CASKAGAPGTEAFF. This chain uses TRBV11-2 with TRBJ1-1, with D possibly matching TRBD1 (6 bases). The germline V gene encodes CDR1 SGHAT and CDR2 FQNNGV. Trimming stripped 7 bases from V and 4 bases from J, with 16 bases between. The CDR3 has 14 amino acids.

The chain is built from TRBV27 and TRBJ2-3; TRBD2 matches at 7 bases. Unmatched junction bases numbered 6, after V lost 2 bases and J lost 1 base. This CDR3 comprises 16 residues. CDR1 is MNHEY and CDR2 is SMNVEV in the germline V gene (reference sequence). The CDR3 coding sequence is TGTGCCAGCAGTTTAGGGGGGGGTCCCGGCACAGATACGCAGTATTTT. Amino acid sequence: CASSLGGGPGTDTQYF.

The gene calls are TRBV7-6 and TRBJ1-1; D is unresolved. The CDR3 covers 14 residues. Trimming shortened V by 0 bases and J by 7 bases, and 12 bases separated the two germline ends. CDR1 is SGHVS and CDR2 is FNYEAQ in the germline V gene. CDR3 amino acids: CASSLAPAADEAFF. The CDR3 nucleotides are TGTGCCAGCAGCTTAGCGCCGGCGGCGGATGAAGCTTTCTTT. The variable domain in full, with the rest retrieved from reference TRBV7-6 and TRBJ1-1, is GAGVSQSPRYKVTKRGQDVALRCDPISGHVSLYWYRQALGQGPEFLTYFNYEAQQDKSGLPNDRFSAERPEGSISTLTIQRTEQRDSAMYRCASSLAPAADEAFFGQGTRLTVV.

This chain uses TRBV30 with TRBJ1-6; 9 bases are a match to TRBD1. The junction had 4 bases not matched to a gene; V was cut back by 7 bases and J by 0 bases. The CDR3 runs 15 residues. Per germline, CDR1 GTSNPN and CDR2 SVGIG (reference sequence). The CDR3 bases are TGTGCCTCGGGACAGGGAAGCTCCTATAATTCACCCCTCCACTTT. It codes for CASGQGSSYNSPLHF.

The rearrangement uses TRBV30 and TRBJ1-1, with TRBD1 matching 9 bases. CDR1 is GTSNPN, CDR2 SVGIG, per germline (reference sequence). Losses at the gene ends were 3 bases for V and 6 bases for J; bases not matched to a gene: 8. The CDR3 length is 14 residues. The DNA for the CDR3 is TGTGCCTGGAGGGGACAGGGTTTCGTCTCTGAAGCTTTCTTT. This translates into CAWRGQGFVSEAFF.